A single sample gave rise to the 22 T cell receptor beta chains below, sequenced in a study of cytomegalovirus exposure and HLA in healthy donors. Primers for the PCR totalled 60 Vbeta and 13 Jbeta. Here immunoSEQ multiplex PCR was the method, and the copy in TCRdb shows in-frame clones only, minus some. The table lists roughly 150,000 clones, around 10% of them singletons. Material: PBMCs. Source of these receptors: a male donor in good health and CMV-seronegative.

V gene TRBV7-8 combines with J gene TRBJ1-1; D is undetermined. V was clipped by 2 bases and J by 1 base, with 14 bases between them. The germline V gene has CDR1 SGHVS and CDR2 FQNEAQ. This CDR3 spans 16 amino acids. The CDR3 region is CASSLSLELGNTEAFF. The CDR3 nucleotides read TGTGCCAGCAGCTTATCACTAGAGTTGGGGAACACTGAAGCTTTCTTT.

The gene calls are TRBV11-2 and TRBJ2-3; a possible D gene is TRBD2 (5 bases). The germline gives CDR1 SGHAT, CDR2 FQNNGV. With 1 base removed from V and 11 bases from J, the gap between germline ends came to 16 bases. The CDR3 contains 14 residues. CDR3 amino acids: CASSLVPSGSLQYF. The CDR3 DNA reads as TGTGCCAGCAGCTTAGTACCCTCGGGGAGTCTGCAGTATTTT.

This clone was observed a handful of times. The gene calls are TRBV9 and TRBJ2-3; TRBD1 might be the D (5 bases). The V gene's germline CDR1 is SGDLS and CDR2 YYNGEE. This CDR3 contains 15 residues. V was cut by 3 bases and J by 4 bases, with 15 bases left in between. CDR3 nucleotide sequence: TGTGCCAGCAGCGCGCCGACAGATGGGTCAGATACGCAGTATTTT. The encoded protein is CASSAPTDGSDTQYF.

This clone was detected a few times. At the DNA level, this CDR3 is encoded by other sequences in the same sample as well. The chain is built from TRBV7-9 and TRBJ2-7; TRBD1 might be the D (5 bases). This CDR3 has 12 residues. V lost 1 base and J lost 7, with 8 bases in between. Germline CDR1 is SEHNR and CDR2 is FQNEAQ (reference sequence). CDR3: CASSLEAGEQYF. CDR3 in DNA: TGTGCCAGCAGCTTAGAGGCAGGGGAGCAGTACTTC.

The chain couples TRBV6-4 to TRBJ1-2, with D possibly TRBD1 on 6 matching bases. The CDR3 runs to 15 residues. In germline, CDR1 is MRHNA, CDR2 SNTAGT. The germline V and J ends were trimmed by 5 bases and 2 bases, with 15 bases remaining between them. The CDR3 loop reads CASSQWGHSNYGYTF. The DNA for the CDR3 is TGTGCCAGCAGTCAATGGGGGCACTCAAACTATGGCTACACCTTC.

This chain uses TRBV11-2 with TRBJ2-7; no reliable D call. With 0 bases removed from V and 1 base from J, the gap between germline ends came to 10 bases. Germline CDR1 is SGHAT and CDR2 is FQNNGV. The CDR3 has 15 residues. CDR3 nucleotides: TGTGCCAGCAGCTTAGAAGCGCCAAAATCCTACGAGCAGTACTTC. Its translation is CASSLEAPKSYEQYF. Complete variable domain (other parts from reference TRBV11-2 and TRBJ2-7): EAGVAQSPRYKIIEKRQSVAFWCNPISGHATLYWYQQILGQGPKLLIQFQNNGVVDDSQLPKDRFSAERLKGVDSTLKIQPAKLEDSAVYLCASSLEAPKSYEQYFGPGTRLTVT.

This rearrangement joins TRBV11-2 to TRBJ1-4; D not certain. Per the germline V gene, CDR1 is SGHAT and CDR2 is FQNNGV. There are 16 residues in the CDR3. V lost 1 base and J 2 bases, leaving 11 bases between the germline ends. CDR3 in DNA: TGTGCCAGCAGCTTAGCGGGGATTATCACTAATGAAAAACTGTTTTTT. Translation: CASSLAGIITNEKLFF.

This clone was seen a few times. The rearrangement links TRBV23-1 to TRBJ1-2, with 8 bases that match TRBD1. TRBV23-1 is an open reading frame, and its role is uncertain. The CDR3 totals 16 residues. V shed 6 bases and J 8 bases; nucleotides not matched to a gene: 17. The CDR3 loop reads CASSRPGQVEKCGYTF. CDR3 sequence (DNA): TGCGCCAGCAGCCGGCCGGGACAGGTCGAAAAATGCGGCTACACCTTC.

A remark on this clone: This specimen includes other DNA sequences encoding the same CDR3. The chain combines TRBV6-1 with TRBJ2-7, with D possibly TRBD2 on 6 matching bases. There are 15 residues in the CDR3. Trimming removed 1 base at V and 7 bases at J, with 17 bases between. Germline V lookup: CDR1 MNHNS, CDR2 SASEGT. CDR3 in DNA: TGTGCCAGCAGTGAAGTAGGCCTATCAGGAGGGGAGCAGTACTTC. Its protein is CASSEVGLSGGEQYF.

This clone was counted only a few times. The J gene is TRBJ2-7, the V gene TRBV27; D is ambiguous. Germline V gene data show CDR1 as MNHEY and CDR2 as SMNVEV (reference sequence). CDR3 length: 11 amino acids. Trimming left V 3 bases short and J 6 bases short, with 6 bases between. The CDR3 sequence is CASSFSGEQYF. The CDR3 region has the DNA TGTGCCAGCAGTTTTTCGGGCGAGCAGTACTTC.

This clone was counted only a few times. The chain carries TRBV13 and TRBJ1-1; D gene ambiguous. Trimming pared 5 bases from V and 6 bases from J, leaving 16 bases between. The CDR3 length is 14 residues. In germline, CDR1 is PRHDT, CDR2 FYEKMQ (reference sequence). The DNA of the CDR3 is TGTGCCAGCAGCCTTCCTTTGACTGGCCCTGAAGCTTTCTTT. This sequence encodes CASSLPLTGPEAFF.

In its sample, this clone was seen a few times. The chain carries TRBV7-2 and TRBJ2-4, with D possibly being TRBD2 (6 bases). Germline V gene data show CDR1 as SGHTA and CDR2 as FQGNSA. There are 14 residues in the CDR3. With 5 bases removed from V and 7 bases from J, the gap between germline ends came to 15 bases. As DNA, the CDR3 is TGTGCCAGCAGCAGGGACGGGGGTGCGAACATTCAGTACTTC. Its translation: CASSRDGGANIQYF.

In its sample, this clone was seen a few times. This chain connects TRBV19 to TRBJ2-7, with no clear D. The germline V and J ends were trimmed by 5 bases and 7 bases, with 12 bases remaining between them. There are 12 residues in the CDR3. CDR1 and CDR2 (germline): LNHDA, SQIVND (reference sequence). CDR3 protein: CASSFVLGEQYF. CDR3 nucleotides: TGTGCCAGTAGTTTCGTCCTCGGTGAGCAGTACTTC.

There are a few counts of this clone. This rearrangement joins TRBV20-1 to TRBJ1-1; D is possibly TRBD1 (5 bases). V lost 6 bases and J lost 6, with 11 bases in between. The CDR3 sequence is 11 residues long. Germline V gene lookup returns CDR1 DFQATT and CDR2 SNEGSKA (reference sequence). In nucleotides, the CDR3 is TGCAGTGCCTTCGTGACAGCTGAAGCTTTCTTT. Translation: CSAFVTAEAFF.

A remark on this clone: The junction shows a germline mismatch at one end, possibly a read error. The chain has TRBV6-1 and TRBJ2-6; 9 nucleotides align to TRBD1. The CDR3 runs 16 residues. The V gene's germline CDR1 is MNHNS and CDR2 SASEGT. CDR3 amino acids: CASSEGTGFGANVLTF. CDR3 sequence (DNA): TGTGCCAGCAGCGAAGGGACAGGGTTCGGGGCCAACGTCCTGACTTTC.

The CDR3 DNA follows: TGTGCCAGCAGTTTATTGGTCCCTAGGTTCCAGTACACCGGGGAGCTGTTTTTT. Translation: CASSLLVPRFQYTGELFF. V usage is TRBV27 and J usage is TRBJ2-2, with no clear D. This CDR3 has 18 residues. Trimming pared 1 base from V and 3 bases from J, leaving 18 bases between. Germline CDR1 is MNHEY and CDR2 is SMNVEV (reference sequence).

This clone was observed a few times. The same CDR3 is also encoded by other DNA sequences in this sample. The J gene is TRBJ1-5, the V gene TRBV2, with D possibly TRBD1 on 5 matching bases. Trimming took 5 bases from V and 4 from J, leaving 6 bases between them. CDR1 is SNHLY and CDR2 is FYNNEI in the germline V gene. This CDR3 spans 12 amino acids. CDR3: CASSQGNQPQHF. The CDR3 DNA reads TGTGCCAGCAGTCAGGGTAATCAGCCCCAGCATTTT.

This clone occurred a few times. This chain uses TRBV28 with TRBJ2-5; TRBD1 is a possible D gene (6 bases). In germline, CDR1 is MDHEN, CDR2 SYDVKM. The germline V and J ends were trimmed by 0 bases and 5 bases, with 13 bases remaining between them. This CDR3 comprises 15 residues. As DNA, the CDR3 is TGTGCCAGCAGTTTATGGACAGGCTCCGCGGAGACCCAGTACTTC. Its protein is CASSLWTGSAETQYF.

The chain couples TRBV28 to TRBJ2-2; D ambiguous. This CDR3 spans 14 amino acids. Between the trimmed V and J ends, which lost 5 bases and 1 base, there was a span of 8 bases. Germline loops: CDR1 MDHEN, CDR2 SYDVKM. CDR3 nucleotides: TGTGCCAGCAGTGGCTACAGGAACACCGGGGAGCTGTTTTTT. It specifies CASSGYRNTGELFF.

The chain has TRBV25-1 and TRBJ2-5, with D tentatively TRBD1 (5 bases). The J call may be wrong; the DNA end is better matched by TRBJ2-7. The germline V gene encodes CDR1 MGHDK and CDR2 SYGVNS. CDR3 length: 13 residues. In DNA, the CDR3 is TGTGCCAGCAGTGGGACATATACCTACGAGCAGTACTTC. Its protein product is CASSGTYTYEQYF.

This clone was observed a handful of times. The rearrangement links TRBV25-1 to TRBJ2-1, with D perhaps matching TRBD1 (5 bases). This CDR3 has 16 residues. Germline V gene lookup returns CDR1 MGHDK and CDR2 SYGVNS. With 6 bases removed from V and 1 base from J, the gap between germline ends came to 16 bases. CDR3 nucleotides: TGTGCCAGCAGAGGGGAATCCGCCGTGTCCTACAATGAGCAGTTCTTC. Translating it yields CASRGESAVSYNEQFF.

The V call is TRBV7-9, the J call TRBJ2-5; the D gene is possibly TRBD1 (6 bases). The J call could be wrong; TRBJ2-7 is a better fit for the DNA end. This CDR3 spans 13 amino acids. Per the germline V gene, CDR1 is SEHNR and CDR2 is FQNEAQ (reference sequence). CDR3 sequence: CASSFGRGDEQYF. The CDR3, as DNA: TGTGCCAGCAGCTTCGGCAGGGGCGACGAGCAGTACTTC.